This passage covers 27 T cell receptor beta chains from one sample sequenced in a study of cytomegalovirus exposure and HLA in healthy donors. A multiplex PCR was run with 60 Vbeta primers and 13 Jbeta primers. The table came from immunoSEQ multiplex PCR; TCRdb's copy has only in-frame clones and leaves some out. This sample carries under 200,000 clones, almost 85% of them seen once, and the ten largest clones take around 0.37%. The sample was PBMCs. All receptors come from a boy aged 2 to 9 in good health and CMV-seronegative.

The DNA of the CDR3 is TGTGCCAGCAGCCATCCGGAGGGCCGGAATGAGCAGTTCTTC. Residues: CASSHPEGRNEQFF. The genes are TRBV7-8 and TRBJ2-1, with D perhaps matching TRBD2 (6 bases). The CDR3 runs to 14 residues. V was clipped by 5 bases and J by 7 bases, with 15 bases between them. From germline, CDR1 is SGHVS and CDR2 FQNEAQ.

V usage is TRBV28 and J usage is TRBJ2-1; D not certain. V gave up 2 bases and J gave up 12 bases, with 8 bases separating them. The CDR3 runs 11 residues. In germline, CDR1 is MDHEN, CDR2 SYDVKM. The CDR3 DNA reads as TGTGCCAGCAGTTTAGGCCTAGGGCAGTTCTTC. It translates to CASSLGLGQFF.

The chain recombines TRBV19 with TRBJ2-1, with TRBD2 matching over 12 bases. The germline V gene encodes CDR1 LNHDA and CDR2 SQIVND (reference sequence). The J segment lost 9 bases and the V segment lost 6 bases, leaving 6 bases of the junction unmatched. CDR3 size: 14 residues. CDR3: CASRTSGSLSEQFF. In nucleotides, the CDR3 is TGTGCCAGTAGGACTAGCGGGAGTCTAAGTGAGCAGTTCTTC.

The chain uses TRBV6-6 and TRBJ1-1, with 8 bases aligning to TRBD1. The length of the CDR3 is 14 residues. Trimming at V came to 4 bases and at J to 1 base, leaving 2 bases not matched to a gene. The V gene's germline CDR1 is MNHNY and CDR2 SVGAGI (reference sequence). CDR3: CASSFGQGNTEAFF. CDR3 DNA sequence: TGTGCCAGCAGTTTCGGACAGGGGAACACTGAAGCTTTCTTT.

Note on this clone: A read error may account for a junction end that differs from germline. The chain carries TRBV7-2 and TRBJ2-7; D possibly corresponds to TRBD1 (5 bases). Germline lookup yields CDR1 SGHTA and CDR2 FQGNSA. The CDR3 runs to 12 residues. CDR3: CASSLHKLGLTF. CDR3 DNA sequence: TGTGCCAGCAGCTTACATAAATTGGGGCTAACCTTC.

V gene TRBV7-2 combines with J gene TRBJ2-7; 9 bases are shared with TRBD2. CDR3 size: 15 residues. The junction had 14 bases not matched to a gene; V was cut back by 4 bases and J by 10 bases. Germline loops: CDR1 SGHTA, CDR2 FQGNSA. The CDR3 is CASSSPGFSGSFQYF. CDR3 nucleotide sequence: TGTGCCAGCAGCTCCCCCGGGTTTAGCGGGAGTTTTCAGTACTTC.

This chain uses TRBV14 with TRBJ1-1; D is unclear. Germline-derived CDR1 and CDR2 are SGHDN and FVKESK. The CDR3 has 14 amino acids. V was pared by 4 bases and J by 6 bases, with 15 bases between. The CDR3 sequence is CASSLMAAVPEAFF. CDR3 nucleotides: TGTGCCAGCAGCCTCATGGCTGCTGTACCTGAAGCTTTCTTT.

The genes are TRBV27 and TRBJ2-7; 10 bases line up with TRBD1. Germline CDR1 and CDR2: MNHEY and SMNVEV (reference sequence). The CDR3 runs to 15 residues. V gave up 8 bases and J gave up 3 bases; unmatched junction bases: 10. CDR3 coding DNA: TGTGCCAGCTCGTACCGGGACAGGGGCGACTACGAGCAGTACTTC. As protein: CASSYRDRGDYEQYF.

The chain combines TRBV5-1 with TRBJ2-3, with D hard to call. Per the germline V gene, CDR1 is SGHRS and CDR2 is YFSETQ. V was trimmed by 2 bases and J by 2 bases, leaving 12 bases between them. CDR3 size: 15 residues. The CDR3 loop reads CASSLSQNPTDTQYF. CDR3 bases: TGCGCCAGCAGCTTATCCCAAAATCCCACAGATACGCAGTATTTT.

The rearrangement uses TRBV4-1 and TRBJ1-2; 7 nucleotides match TRBD1. The CDR3 contains 15 residues. Looked up from germline, CDR1 is MGHRA and CDR2 is YSYEKL. The V segment lost 3 bases and the J segment 5 bases; nucleotides outside the gene matches: 9. CDR3 in DNA: TGCGCCAGCAGCCAGCCGGGACAGAGACTGTATGGCTACACCTTC. Encoded protein: CASSQPGQRLYGYTF.

The gene calls are TRBV7-2 and TRBJ1-4; TRBD1 matches 7 bases. The V gene end was trimmed by 1 base and the J gene end by 12 bases; junction bases not matched to a gene: 17. Germline loops: CDR1 SGHTA, CDR2 FQGNSA. There are 17 residues in the CDR3. The CDR3 nucleotides are TGTGCCAGCAGCTTAGGGGTATTGGGACAGCCCTCCGCAGAACTGTTTTTT. Amino acid sequence: CASSLGVLGQPSAELFF.

The genes are TRBV4-1 and TRBJ2-7; the D gene is possibly TRBD1 (5 bases). The CDR3 runs 15 residues. The V end was cut by 0 bases, the J end by 4 bases, with 13 bases between. Germline assignment: CDR1 MGHRA and CDR2 YSYEKL. DNA for the CDR3: TGCGCCAGCAGCCAAGAGAACACAAGGACATACGAGCAGTACTTC. As protein: CASSQENTRTYEQYF.

The chain uses TRBV4-1 and TRBJ2-5; the D gene is possibly TRBD2 (7 bases). The CDR3 spans 17 residues. Germline-derived CDR1 and CDR2 are MGHRA and YSYEKL. The germline V and J ends were trimmed by 1 base and 4 bases, with 19 bases remaining between them. CDR3 protein: CASSQGLGGERAETQYF. The CDR3 DNA follows: TGCGCCAGCAGCCAAGGCTTAGGGGGGGAGCGGGCAGAGACCCAGTACTTC.

The genes are TRBV28 and TRBJ2-7, with TRBD2 identical over 9 bases. The CDR3 consists of 17 residues. V dropped 1 base and J dropped 1; count of bases not matched to a gene: 8. CDR1 and CDR2 from the germline V gene are MDHEN and SYDVKM. The CDR3: CASSLLRGLAGSYEQYF. The CDR3 coding sequence is TGTGCCAGCAGTTTATTGAGAGGGCTAGCGGGATCCTACGAGCAGTACTTC.

This chain joins TRBV5-6 and TRBJ2-5, with D tentatively TRBD1 (6 bases). The CDR3 consists of 15 residues. Germline CDR1 SGHDT, CDR2 YYEEEE. With 4 bases removed from V and 2 bases from J, the gap between germline ends came to 15 bases. CDR3 coding DNA: TGTGCCAGCAGCCCCGACAGGCTATTTCAAGAGACCCAGTACTTC. Encoded protein: CASSPDRLFQETQYF. The complete variable domain, with remaining parts taken from reference TRBV5-6 and TRBJ2-5, reads DAGVTQSPTHLIKTRGQQVTLRCSPKSGHDTVSWYQQALGQGPQFIFQYYEEEERQRGNFPDRFSGHQFPNYSSELNVNALLLGDSALYLCASSPDRLFQETQYFGPGTRLLVL.

V usage is TRBV27 and J usage is TRBJ2-3; TRBD1 is a possible D gene (5 bases). Trimming removed 2 bases at V and 6 bases at J, with 18 bases between. The germline V gene has CDR1 MNHEY and CDR2 SMNVEV (reference sequence). This CDR3 comprises 16 residues. The CDR3 DNA sequence: TGTGCCAGCAGTTTAGGGGCTCTAGTGGGTGAGGATACGCAGTATTTT. This codes for CASSLGALVGEDTQYF.

The chain employs TRBV9 and TRBJ2-7; 8 nucleotides match TRBD2. This CDR3 region has 16 residues. Germline-derived CDR1 and CDR2 are SGDLS and YYNGEE. With V trimmed by 0 bases and J by 3 bases, 8 bases remained unmatched. CDR3 DNA: TGTGCCAGCAGCGTAGGAGGAGCGGGAGCTTTCTACGAGCAGTACTTC. Protein sequence: CASSVGGAGAFYEQYF.

The chain combines TRBV5-1 with TRBJ2-5; D is undetermined. The CDR3 has 15 amino acids. Trimming removed 0 bases from V and 3 bases from J, with 12 bases in between. The germline gives CDR1 SGHRS, CDR2 YFSETQ. CDR3: CASSLARLIEETQYF. The DNA for the CDR3 is TGCGCCAGCAGCTTGGCTAGGCTAATAGAAGAGACCCAGTACTTC. The full variable domain, rest sourced from reference TRBV5-1 and TRBJ2-5, is KAGVTQTPRYLIKTRGQQVTLSCSPISGHRSVSWYQQTPGQGLQFLFEYFSETQRNKGNFPGRFSGRQFSNSRSEMNVSTLELGDSALYLCASSLARLIEETQYFGPGTRLLVL.

This chain links TRBV27 with TRBJ2-7; D is possibly TRBD1 (5 bases). The V gene lost 5 bases and the J gene lost 5 bases, with 16 bases spanning the gap. This CDR3 comprises 14 residues. The germline V gene has CDR1 MNHEY and CDR2 SMNVEV (reference sequence). The CDR3 nucleotides read TGTGCCAGCAGTCCAAGCGACTCCAGGGACGAGCAGTACTTC. The encoded protein is CASSPSDSRDEQYF.

This chain uses TRBV18 with TRBJ2-5, with 11 positions matching TRBD1. The CDR3 consists of 16 residues. Germline V CDR1 and CDR2: KGHSH, LQKENI. V lost 3 bases and J lost 1; bases outside the gene matches: 4. The CDR3 sequence: CASSPLGTGGQETQYF. Here the CDR3 DNA reads TGTGCCAGCTCACCTCTGGGGACAGGGGGCCAAGAGACCCAGTACTTC.

The rearrangement uses TRBV7-2 and TRBJ2-7, with 9 bases matching TRBD1. Per the germline V gene, CDR1 is SGHTA and CDR2 is FQGNSA. This CDR3 has 14 residues. Trimming removed 5 bases from V and 3 bases from J; junction bases left unmatched: 5. This CDR3 reads CASSPGTGFYEQYF. CDR3 sequence (DNA): TGTGCCAGCAGCCCCGGGACAGGGTTCTACGAGCAGTACTTC.

This chain links TRBV4-1 with TRBJ1-2, with 9 nucleotides matching TRBD1. CDR3 length equals 17 residues. CDR1 is MGHRA and CDR2 is YSYEKL in the germline V gene. J lost 5 bases, V lost 3 bases, and 13 bases had no gene match. The DNA of the CDR3 is TGCGCCAGCAGCCAGCTTCCCGGGACAGGGAGTTCTTATGGCTACACCTTC. This gives the protein CASSQLPGTGSSYGYTF.

This rearrangement joins TRBV5-1 to TRBJ2-7; 7 nucleotides line up with TRBD1. V lost 1 base to trimming and J lost 7 bases; unmatched junction nucleotides: 8. CDR3 size: 14 residues. From germline, CDR1 is SGHRS and CDR2 YFSETQ. The CDR3 region has the DNA TGCGCCAGCAGCTTGTTACAGGGGTCTTTTGAGCAGTACTTC. Translation: CASSLLQGSFEQYF.

The chain recombines TRBV15 with TRBJ2-4; 8 nucleotides align to TRBD1. The CDR3 consists of 15 residues. The V gene's germline CDR1 is LNHNV and CDR2 YYDKDF (reference sequence). The junction had 12 bases not matched to a gene; V was cut back by 6 bases and J by 8 bases. The CDR3 spells CATSWVTGVSHIQYF. The CDR3 coding sequence is TGTGCCACCAGTTGGGTGACAGGGGTGTCGCACATTCAGTACTTC. The variable domain in full, completed from reference TRBV15 and TRBJ2-4, reads DAMVIQNPRYQVTQFGKPVTLSCSQTLNHNVMYWYQQKSSQAPKLLFHYYDKDFNNEADTPDNFQSRRPNTSFCFLDIRSPGLGDTAMYLCATSWVTGVSHIQYFGAGTRLSVL.

This clone was seen once. The rearrangement uses TRBV19 and TRBJ2-7, with 8 bases that match TRBD1. This CDR3 region has 14 residues. V lost 2 bases and J lost 2; bases outside the gene matches: 2. Germline V gives CDR1 LNHDA, CDR2 SQIVND (reference sequence). CDR3 bases: TGTGCCAGTAGTATACGGGACAGGCCCTACGAGCAGTACTTC. It encodes CASSIRDRPYEQYF.

The chain carries TRBV19 and TRBJ2-1; D perhaps matches TRBD1 (5 bases). Trimming left V 5 bases short and J 3 bases short, with 11 bases between. The CDR3 extends over 14 amino acids. Germline V gene data show CDR1 as LNHDA and CDR2 as SQIVND (reference sequence). CDR3 DNA: TGTGCCAGTAGTGCAGGGCCTTACTACAATGAGCAGTTCTTC. Translation gives CASSAGPYYNEQFF.

The genes are TRBV30 and TRBJ2-5; a weak D match, TRBD1 (5 bases). The end of the DNA aligns better with TRBJ2-7, so the J call may be wrong. This CDR3 is built from 14 residues. Looked up from germline, CDR1 is GTSNPN and CDR2 is SVGIG (reference sequence). The CDR3 sequence: CAWSADLTVYEQYF. DNA for the CDR3: TGTGCCTGGAGCGCCGACCTGACAGTCTACGAGCAGTACTTC.